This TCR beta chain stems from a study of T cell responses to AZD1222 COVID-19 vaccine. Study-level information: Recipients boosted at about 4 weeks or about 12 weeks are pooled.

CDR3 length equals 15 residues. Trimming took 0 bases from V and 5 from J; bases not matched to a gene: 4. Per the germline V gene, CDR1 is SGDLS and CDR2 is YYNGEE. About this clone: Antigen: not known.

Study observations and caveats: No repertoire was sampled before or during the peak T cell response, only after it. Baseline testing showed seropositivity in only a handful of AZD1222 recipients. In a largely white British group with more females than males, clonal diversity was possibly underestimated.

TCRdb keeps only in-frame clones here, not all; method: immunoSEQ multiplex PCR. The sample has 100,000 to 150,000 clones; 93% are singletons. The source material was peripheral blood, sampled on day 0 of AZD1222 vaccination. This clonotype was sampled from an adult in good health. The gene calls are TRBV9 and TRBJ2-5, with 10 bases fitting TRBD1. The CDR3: CASSVASGQGETQYF. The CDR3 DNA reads TGTGCCAGCAGCGTAGCGTCGGGACAGGGGGAGACCCAGTACTTC.